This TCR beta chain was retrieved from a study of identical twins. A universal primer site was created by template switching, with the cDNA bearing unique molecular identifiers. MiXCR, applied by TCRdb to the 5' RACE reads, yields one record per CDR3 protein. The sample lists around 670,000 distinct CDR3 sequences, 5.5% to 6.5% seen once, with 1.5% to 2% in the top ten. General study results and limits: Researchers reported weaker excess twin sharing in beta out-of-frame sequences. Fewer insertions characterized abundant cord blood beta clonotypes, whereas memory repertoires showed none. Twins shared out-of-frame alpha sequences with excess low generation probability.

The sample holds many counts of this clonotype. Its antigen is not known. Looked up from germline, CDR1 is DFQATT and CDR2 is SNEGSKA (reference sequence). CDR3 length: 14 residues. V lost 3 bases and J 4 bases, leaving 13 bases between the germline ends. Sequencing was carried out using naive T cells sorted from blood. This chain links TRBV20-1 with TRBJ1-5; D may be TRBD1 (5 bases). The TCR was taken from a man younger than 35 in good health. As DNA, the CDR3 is TGCAGTGCTAGTGTAAGAGGGGTAAATCAGCCCCAGCATTTT. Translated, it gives CSASVRGVNQPQHF.